This T cell receptor beta chain originates from a study of blood T cells in healthy people across ages. Only a few counts were recorded for this clonotype. Alongside a J-beta primer mix, a sample-barcoded 5' primer served in a second PCR lasting roughly 7 to 12 cycles. TCRdb passed the 5' RACE reads through MiXCR, listing each CDR3 protein once. The sample holds about 640,000 distinct CDR3 sequences, around three fifths seen once. Germline V gene lookup returns CDR1 MGHRA and CDR2 YSYEKL. This CDR3 is built from 15 residues. Trimming cost V 3 bases and J 3 bases, with 14 bases left between them. The material sequenced was blood. The clonotype was recovered from a man in his 60s in good health. The chain combines TRBV4-1 with TRBJ2-5; D not resolved. The CDR3 DNA is TGCGCCAGCAGCCATGTACCCCCGTGGGAAGAGACCCAGTACTTC. Amino acids: CASSHVPPWEETQYF.